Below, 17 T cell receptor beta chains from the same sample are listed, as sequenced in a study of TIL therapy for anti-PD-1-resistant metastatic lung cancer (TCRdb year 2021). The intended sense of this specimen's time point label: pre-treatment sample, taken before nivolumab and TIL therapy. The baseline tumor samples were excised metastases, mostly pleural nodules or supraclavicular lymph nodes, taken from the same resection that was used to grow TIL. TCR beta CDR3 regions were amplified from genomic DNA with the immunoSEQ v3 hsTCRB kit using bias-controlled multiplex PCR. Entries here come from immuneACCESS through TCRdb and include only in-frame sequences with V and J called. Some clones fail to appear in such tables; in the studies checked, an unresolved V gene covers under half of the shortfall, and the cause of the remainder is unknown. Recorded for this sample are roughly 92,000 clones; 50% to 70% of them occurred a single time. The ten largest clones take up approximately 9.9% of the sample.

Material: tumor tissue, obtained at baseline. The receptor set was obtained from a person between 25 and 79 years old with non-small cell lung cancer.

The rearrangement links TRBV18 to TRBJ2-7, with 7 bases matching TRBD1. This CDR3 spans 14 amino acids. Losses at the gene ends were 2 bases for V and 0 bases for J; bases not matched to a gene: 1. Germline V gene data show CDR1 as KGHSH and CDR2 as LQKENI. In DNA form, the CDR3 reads TGTGCCAGCTCACCAGGGGACAGCTCCTACGAGCAGTACTTC. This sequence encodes CASSPGDSSYEQYF.

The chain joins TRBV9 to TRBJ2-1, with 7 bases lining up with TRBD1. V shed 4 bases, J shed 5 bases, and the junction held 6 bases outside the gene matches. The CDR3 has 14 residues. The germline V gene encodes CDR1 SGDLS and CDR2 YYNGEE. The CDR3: CASSPWDSNNEQFF. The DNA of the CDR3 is TGTGCCAGCAGCCCCTGGGACAGCAACAATGAGCAGTTCTTC.

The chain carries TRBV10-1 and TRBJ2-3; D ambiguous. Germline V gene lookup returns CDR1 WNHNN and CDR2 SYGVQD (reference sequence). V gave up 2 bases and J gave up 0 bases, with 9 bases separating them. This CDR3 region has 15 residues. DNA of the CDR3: TGCGCCAGCAGTGAGACAGTCTCTAGCACAGATACGCAGTATTTT. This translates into CASSETVSSTDTQYF.

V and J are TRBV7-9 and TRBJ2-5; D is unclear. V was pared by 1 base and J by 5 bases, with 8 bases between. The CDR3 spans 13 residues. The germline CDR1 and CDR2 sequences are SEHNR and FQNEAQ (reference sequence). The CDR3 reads CASSLGNWETQYF. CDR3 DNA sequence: TGTGCCAGCAGCTTAGGGAACTGGGAGACCCAGTACTTC.

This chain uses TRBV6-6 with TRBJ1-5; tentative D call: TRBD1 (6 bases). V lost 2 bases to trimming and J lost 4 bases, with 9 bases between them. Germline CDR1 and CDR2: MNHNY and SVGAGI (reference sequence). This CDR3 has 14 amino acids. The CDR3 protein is CASSYAGDNQPQHF. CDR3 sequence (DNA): TGTGCCAGCAGTTACGCAGGGGATAATCAGCCCCAGCATTTT.

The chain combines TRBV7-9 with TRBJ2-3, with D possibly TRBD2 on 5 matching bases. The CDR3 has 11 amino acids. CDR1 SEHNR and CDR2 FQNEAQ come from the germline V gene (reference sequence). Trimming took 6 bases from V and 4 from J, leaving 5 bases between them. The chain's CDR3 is CASREADTQYF. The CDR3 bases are TGTGCCAGCAGGGAGGCAGATACGCAGTATTTT.

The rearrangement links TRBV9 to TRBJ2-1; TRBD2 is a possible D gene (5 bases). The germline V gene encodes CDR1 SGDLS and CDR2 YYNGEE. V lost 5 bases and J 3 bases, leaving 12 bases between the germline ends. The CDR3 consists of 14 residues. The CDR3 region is CASSTGGDYNEQFF. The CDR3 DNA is TGTGCCAGCAGTACCGGAGGAGACTACAATGAGCAGTTCTTC.

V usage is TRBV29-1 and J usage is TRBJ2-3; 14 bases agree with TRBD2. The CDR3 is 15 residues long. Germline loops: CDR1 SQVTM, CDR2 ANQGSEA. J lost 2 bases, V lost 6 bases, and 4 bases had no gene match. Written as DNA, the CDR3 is TGCAGCGTCGGGACTAGCGGGAGTGTCACAGATACGCAGTATTTT. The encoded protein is CSVGTSGSVTDTQYF.

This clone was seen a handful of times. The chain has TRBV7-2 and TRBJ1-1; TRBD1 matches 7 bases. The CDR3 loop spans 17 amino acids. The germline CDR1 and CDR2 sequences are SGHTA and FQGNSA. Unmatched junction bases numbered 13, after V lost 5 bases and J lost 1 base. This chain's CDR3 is CASSRVRAGGGNTEAFF. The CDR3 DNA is TGTGCCAGCAGCCGCGTGAGGGCAGGGGGGGGGAACACTGAAGCTTTCTTT.

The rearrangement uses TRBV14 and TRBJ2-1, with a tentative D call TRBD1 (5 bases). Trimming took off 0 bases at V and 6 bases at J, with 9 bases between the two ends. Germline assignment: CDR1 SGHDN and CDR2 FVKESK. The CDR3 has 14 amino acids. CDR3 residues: CASSQDWQGNEQFF. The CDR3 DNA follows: TGTGCCAGCAGCCAAGATTGGCAGGGCAATGAGCAGTTCTTC.

The CDR3 loop is CASSLGSGGLEQYF. The DNA for the CDR3 is TGTGCCAGCAGTTTGGGTAGCGGGGGGTTAGAGCAGTACTTC. V usage is TRBV27 and J usage is TRBJ2-7, with 10 bases identical to TRBD2. From germline, CDR1 is MNHEY and CDR2 SMNVEV (reference sequence). This CDR3 region has 14 residues. Losses at the gene ends were 3 bases for V and 7 bases for J; bases not matched to a gene: 6.

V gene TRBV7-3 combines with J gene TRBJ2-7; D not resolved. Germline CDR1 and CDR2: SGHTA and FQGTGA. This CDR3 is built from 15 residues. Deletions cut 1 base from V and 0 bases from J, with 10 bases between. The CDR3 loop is CASSLRAGVSYEQYF. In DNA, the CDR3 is TGTGCCAGCAGCTTAAGAGCTGGGGTCTCCTACGAGCAGTACTTC.

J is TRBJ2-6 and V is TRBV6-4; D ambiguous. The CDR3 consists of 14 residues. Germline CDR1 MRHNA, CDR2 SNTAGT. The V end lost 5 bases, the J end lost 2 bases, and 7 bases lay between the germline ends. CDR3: CASSPIAGANVLTF. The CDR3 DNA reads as TGTGCCAGCAGTCCCATTGCTGGGGCCAACGTCCTGACTTTC.

DNA for the CDR3: TGTGCCAGCAGTTTACCCCCAGGGACCCAGTACTTC. Its protein product is CASSLPPGTQYF. The gene calls are TRBV12-3 or TRBV12-4 and TRBJ2-5; no clear D. The germline V and J ends were trimmed by 2 bases and 7 bases, with 8 bases remaining between them. The CDR3 spans 12 residues.

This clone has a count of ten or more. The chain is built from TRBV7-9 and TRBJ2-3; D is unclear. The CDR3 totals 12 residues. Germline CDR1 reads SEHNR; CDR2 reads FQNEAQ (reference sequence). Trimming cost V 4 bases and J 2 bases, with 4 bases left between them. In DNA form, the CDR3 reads TGTGCCAGCAGCTCCTTCACAGATACGCAGTATTTT. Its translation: CASSSFTDTQYF. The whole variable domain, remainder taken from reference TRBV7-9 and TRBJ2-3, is DTGVSQNPRHKITKRGQNVTFRCDPISEHNRLYWYRQTLGQGPEFLTYFQNEAQLEKSRLLSDRFSAERPKGSFSTLEIQRTEQGDSAMYLCASSSFTDTQYFGPGTRLTVL.

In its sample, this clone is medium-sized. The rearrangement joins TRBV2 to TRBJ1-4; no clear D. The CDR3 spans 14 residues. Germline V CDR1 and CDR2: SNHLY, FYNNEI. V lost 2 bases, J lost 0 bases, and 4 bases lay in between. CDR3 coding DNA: TGTGCCAGCAGTGAAACGCCAACTAATGAAAAACTGTTTTTT. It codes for CASSETPTNEKLFF. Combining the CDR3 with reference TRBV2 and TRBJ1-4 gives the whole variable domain EPEVTQTPSHQVTQMGQEVILRCVPISNHLYFYWYRQILGQKVEFLVSFYNNEISEKSEIFDDQFSVERPDGSNFTLKIRSTKLEDSAMYFCASSETPTNEKLFFGSGTQLSVL.

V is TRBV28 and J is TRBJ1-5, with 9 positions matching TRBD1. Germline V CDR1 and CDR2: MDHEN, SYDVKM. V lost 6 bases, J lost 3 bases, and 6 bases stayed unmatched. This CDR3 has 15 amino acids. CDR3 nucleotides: TGTGCCAGCAGCCAATGGACAGGGGACAATCAGCCCCAGCATTTT. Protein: CASSQWTGDNQPQHF.